This is a list of T cell receptor beta chains from one sample in a study of PD-1 blockade in classical Hodgkin lymphoma. Assay used: immunoSEQ multiplex PCR; TCRdb lists only in-frame clones, some missing. The sample lists tens of thousands of clones, around 87% occurring once. Sequenced here: peripheral blood mononuclear cells (PBMCs), sampled before the fourth cycle of nivolumab. The origin of the receptors is a human donor with classical Hodgkin lymphoma. Both conserved end residues are part of each CDR3. A D gene is named only where the DNA matches it firmly. Some rows have no size entry. The others give once, few or many, or a class for an expanded clone.

abundance: NA; d_gene: TRBD2; v_gene: TRBV30; j_gene: TRBJ2-7; CDR3aa: CAWSGGLAGYEQYF; CDR3nt: TGTGCCTGGAGTGGAGGGCTAGCGGGTTACGAGCAGTACTTC
abundance: NA; d_gene: TRBD1; v_gene: TRBV5-1; j_gene: TRBJ1-1; CDR3aa: CASSSQGGFTEAFF; CDR3nt: TGCGCCAGCAGCTCACAGGGGGGGTTCACTGAAGCTTTCTTT
abundance: medium-sized; d_gene: TRBD2; v_gene: TRBV7-8; j_gene: TRBJ2-7; CDR3aa: CASSVGTSGGAYEQYF; CDR3nt: TGTGCCAGCAGCGTCGGGACTAGCGGGGGAGCCTACGAGCAGTACTTC
abundance: NA; d_gene: NA; v_gene: TRBV6-5; j_gene: TRBJ2-1; CDR3aa: CASSQSYNEQFF; CDR3nt: TGTGCCAGCAGCCAATCATACAATGAGCAGTTCTTC
abundance: NA; d_gene: TRBD1; v_gene: TRBV9; j_gene: TRBJ1-3; CDR3aa: CASSSGTASLGNTIYF; CDR3nt: TGTGCCAGCAGCTCCGGGACAGCCTCTTTAGGGAACACCATATATTTT
abundance: NA; d_gene: TRBD2; v_gene: TRBV12-5; j_gene: TRBJ2-2; CDR3aa: CASGEGLAGATNTGELFF; CDR3nt: TGTGCTAGTGGTGAGGGACTAGCGGGAGCGACGAACACCGGGGAGCTGTTTTTT
abundance: once; d_gene: NA; v_gene: TRBV11-3; j_gene: TRBJ2-7; CDR3aa: CASSLAGRYEQYF; CDR3nt: TGTGCCAGCAGCTTAGCAGGGAGATACGAGCAGTACTTC
abundance: NA; d_gene: TRBD2; v_gene: TRBV11-2; j_gene: TRBJ2-1; CDR3aa: CASSLASGAINNEQFF; CDR3nt: TGTGCCAGCAGCTTAGCTAGCGGGGCAATTAACAATGAGCAGTTCTTC
abundance: NA; d_gene: TRBD1; v_gene: TRBV9; j_gene: TRBJ2-3; CDR3aa: CASSVQGAGDTQYF; CDR3nt: TGTGCCAGCAGCGTTCAGGGGGCAGGGGATACGCAGTATTTT
abundance: NA; d_gene: TRBD2; v_gene: TRBV4-1; j_gene: TRBJ2-1; CDR3aa: CASSQALRGTYNEQFF; CDR3nt: TGCGCCAGCAGCCAAGCCCTGCGGGGGACCTACAATGAGCAGTTCTTC
abundance: once; d_gene: TRBD2; v_gene: TRBV10-2; j_gene: TRBJ2-1; CDR3aa: CASSDGGLAGVSSYNEQFF; CDR3nt: TGCGCCAGCAGTGACGGTGGACTAGCGGGAGTAAGCTCCTACAATGAGCAGTTCTTC
abundance: NA; d_gene: TRBD2; v_gene: TRBV5-4; j_gene: TRBJ2-5; CDR3aa: CASSYPGTSGGAEETQYF; CDR3nt: TGTGCCAGCAGCTACCCCGGGACTAGCGGGGGGGCGGAAGAGACCCAGTACTTC
abundance: NA; d_gene: NA; v_gene: TRBV19; j_gene: TRBJ2-7; CDR3aa: CASSIAGGRSYEQYF; CDR3nt: TGTGCCAGTAGTATAGCCGGAGGGAGATCCTACGAGCAGTACTTC
abundance: NA; d_gene: TRBD1; v_gene: TRBV6-4; j_gene: TRBJ1-1; CDR3aa: CASSGDSMNTEAFF; CDR3nt: TGTGCCAGCAGCGGGGACAGTATGAACACTGAAGCTTTCTTT
abundance: few; d_gene: NA; v_gene: TRBV2; j_gene: TRBJ1-6; CDR3aa: CASSEIGGQDSPLHF; CDR3nt: TGTGCCAGCAGTGAAATTGGGGGTCAAGATTCACCCCTCCACTTT
abundance: NA; d_gene: TRBD2; v_gene: TRBV29-1; j_gene: TRBJ2-3; CDR3aa: CSVEGGRQADTQYF; CDR3nt: TGCAGCGTTGAGGGGGGGAGGCAGGCAGATACGCAGTATTTT
abundance: NA; d_gene: NA; v_gene: TRBV7-9; j_gene: TRBJ2-3; CDR3aa: CASGGALGTDTQYF; CDR3nt: TGTGCCAGCGGGGGGGCTTTGGGCACAGATACGCAGTATTTT
abundance: NA; d_gene: NA; v_gene: TRBV5-1; j_gene: TRBJ2-3; CDR3aa: CASSKQGGLVDTQYF; CDR3nt: TGCGCCAGCAGCAAACAGGGGGGGTTAGTAGATACGCAGTATTTT
abundance: NA; d_gene: TRBD2; v_gene: TRBV5-6; j_gene: TRBJ2-7; CDR3aa: CASSFGGSYEQYF; CDR3nt: TGTGCCAGCAGCTTCGGCGGGAGCTACGAGCAGTACTTC
abundance: NA; d_gene: NA; v_gene: TRBV6-5; j_gene: TRBJ1-1; CDR3aa: CASSYEGEAFF; CDR3nt: TGTGCCAGCAGTTACGAGGGAGAAGCTTTCTTT
abundance: once; d_gene: NA; v_gene: TRBV7-9; j_gene: TRBJ2-1; CDR3aa: CASSLSSEVYNEQFF; CDR3nt: TGTGCCAGCAGCTTATCTAGTGAAGTTTACAATGAGCAGTTCTTC
abundance: NA; d_gene: NA; v_gene: TRBV5-1; j_gene: TRBJ1-4; CDR3aa: CASSWAGSLNEKLFF; CDR3nt: TGCGCCAGCAGCTGGGCCGGGTCCCTTAATGAAAAACTGTTTTTT
abundance: NA; d_gene: NA; v_gene: TRBV19; j_gene: TRBJ2-2; CDR3aa: CASKTDRNTGELFF; CDR3nt: TGTGCCAGTAAGACAGACCGGAACACCGGGGAGCTGTTTTTT
abundance: NA; d_gene: TRBD2; v_gene: TRBV7-8; j_gene: TRBJ2-1; CDR3aa: CASSSRVTSGGVISYNEQFF; CDR3nt: TGTGCCAGCAGCTCGAGGGTGACTAGCGGGGGGGTTATCTCCTACAATGAGCAGTTCTTC
abundance: NA; d_gene: TRBD2; v_gene: TRBV9; j_gene: TRBJ2-3; CDR3aa: CASSVAGLAGSDTQYF; CDR3nt: TGTGCCAGCAGCGTAGCAGGACTAGCGGGGTCAGATACGCAGTATTTT
abundance: NA; d_gene: TRBD1; v_gene: TRBV7-8; j_gene: TRBJ2-2; CDR3aa: CASSYKGYRGQNGELFF; CDR3nt: TGTGCCAGCAGCTATAAAGGCTACAGGGGGCAAAACGGGGAGCTGTTTTTT
abundance: NA; d_gene: NA; v_gene: TRBV10-3; j_gene: TRBJ2-5; CDR3aa: CAIGLNPETQYF; CDR3nt: TGTGCCATCGGACTGAATCCGGAGACCCAGTACTTC
abundance: NA; d_gene: TRBD1; v_gene: TRBV5-4; j_gene: TRBJ1-4; CDR3aa: CASSLGQGNEKLFF; CDR3nt: TGTGCCAGCAGCTTGGGACAGGGGAATGAAAAACTGTTTTTT
abundance: once; d_gene: NA; v_gene: TRBV4-2; j_gene: TRBJ2-2; CDR3aa: CASSQDLKGGRTGELFF; CDR3nt: TGTGCCAGCAGCCAAGATCTGAAGGGAGGTCGCACCGGGGAGCTGTTTTTT
abundance: once; d_gene: TRBD2; v_gene: TRBV6-1; j_gene: TRBJ2-5; CDR3aa: CATSGTRQETQYF; CDR3nt: TGTGCCACTAGCGGGACTAGACAAGAGACCCAGTACTTC
abundance: few; d_gene: TRBD2; v_gene: TRBV4-1; j_gene: TRBJ2-5; CDR3aa: CASSPFLAAEAQETQYF; CDR3nt: TGCGCCAGCAGCCCCTTCCTAGCGGCCGAGGCCCAAGAGACCCAGTACTTC
abundance: NA; d_gene: NA; v_gene: TRBV6-1; j_gene: TRBJ1-5; CDR3aa: CATLLGSNQPQHF; CDR3nt: TGTGCCACCCTATTAGGGAGCAATCAGCCCCAGCATTTT
abundance: NA; d_gene: NA; v_gene: TRBV6-1; j_gene: TRBJ1-1; CDR3aa: CASSVPGLPTAFF; CDR3nt: TGTGCCAGCAGTGTGCCGGGCCTTCCGACAGCTTTCTTT
abundance: NA; d_gene: NA; v_gene: TRBV25-1; j_gene: TRBJ2-5; CDR3aa: CASSQGVGTPGETQYF; CDR3nt: TGTGCCAGCAGTCAGGGCGTGGGGACCCCGGGGGAGACCCAGTACTTC
abundance: NA; d_gene: NA; v_gene: TRBV7-9; j_gene: TRBJ2-5; CDR3aa: CASSSTSGEETQYF; CDR3nt: TGTGCCAGCAGCTCAACGTCGGGGGAAGAGACCCAGTACTTC
abundance: NA; d_gene: TRBD2; v_gene: TRBV5-1; j_gene: TRBJ2-7; CDR3aa: CASSFRLAGSYEQYF; CDR3nt: TGCGCCAGCAGCTTCCGACTAGCGGGAAGCTACGAGCAGTACTTC
abundance: NA; d_gene: NA; v_gene: TRBV5-4; j_gene: TRBJ2-1; CDR3aa: CASSTRAGSSYNEQFF; CDR3nt: TGTGCCAGCAGCACACGGGCGGGGAGCTCCTACAATGAGCAGTTCTTC
abundance: NA; d_gene: NA; v_gene: TRBV5-4; j_gene: TRBJ1-1; CDR3aa: CASSLAVRGLNTEAFF; CDR3nt: TGTGCCAGCAGCTTGGCCGTGCGGGGTCTGAACACTGAAGCTTTCTTT
abundance: once; d_gene: TRBD2; v_gene: TRBV4-2; j_gene: TRBJ2-7; CDR3aa: CASSQEKSGSPHEQYF; CDR3nt: TGTGCCAGCAGCCAAGAGAAGAGCGGGAGTCCGCACGAGCAGTACTTC
abundance: NA; d_gene: NA; v_gene: TRBV7-9; j_gene: TRBJ1-1; CDR3aa: CASSLLPVGAGTEAFF; CDR3nt: TGTGCCAGCAGCTTACTCCCGGTAGGGGCTGGCACTGAAGCTTTCTTT
abundance: NA; d_gene: NA; v_gene: TRBV7-9; j_gene: TRBJ1-1; CDR3aa: CASSFVVSTEAFF; CDR3nt: TGTGCCAGCAGCTTCGTTGTATCCACTGAAGCTTTCTTT
abundance: NA; d_gene: TRBD1; v_gene: TRBV5-1; j_gene: TRBJ1-6; CDR3aa: CASSSDRAPGSPLHF; CDR3nt: TGCGCCAGCAGCTCGGACAGGGCGCCGGGGTCACCCCTCCACTTT
abundance: NA; d_gene: TRBD1; v_gene: TRBV5-4; j_gene: TRBJ1-2; CDR3aa: CASSPDRDHGYTF; CDR3nt: TGTGCCAGCAGCCCAGACAGGGATCATGGCTACACCTTC
abundance: NA; d_gene: NA; v_gene: TRBV6-5; j_gene: TRBJ1-2; CDR3aa: CASSFGGGRLYGYTF; CDR3nt: TGTGCCAGCAGTTTTGGTGGGGGGCGGCTCTATGGCTACACCTTC
abundance: NA; d_gene: NA; v_gene: TRBV5-5; j_gene: TRBJ2-6; CDR3aa: CASSTDSFSGANVLTF; CDR3nt: TGTGCCAGCAGCACGGACAGTTTCTCTGGGGCCAACGTCCTGACTTTC
abundance: NA; d_gene: NA; v_gene: TRBV6-4; j_gene: TRBJ2-5; CDR3aa: CASRWAESRDQETQYF; CDR3nt: TGTGCCAGCAGATGGGCGGAGTCGAGGGACCAAGAGACCCAGTACTTC
abundance: NA; d_gene: NA; v_gene: TRBV10-3; j_gene: TRBJ2-7; CDR3aa: CAISYGGSGNEQYF; CDR3nt: TGTGCCATCAGTTATGGAGGGAGTGGGAACGAGCAGTACTTC
abundance: NA; d_gene: TRBD2; v_gene: TRBV4-1; j_gene: TRBJ2-7; CDR3aa: CASSQVPGTSGTYEQYF; CDR3nt: TGCGCCAGCAGCCAAGTCCCGGGGACTAGCGGAACCTACGAGCAGTACTTC
abundance: NA; d_gene: TRBD2; v_gene: TRBV11-2; j_gene: TRBJ2-1; CDR3aa: CASSPQPGGYNEQFF; CDR3nt: TGTGCCAGCAGCCCCCAGCCGGGGGGTTACAATGAGCAGTTCTTC
abundance: NA; d_gene: NA; v_gene: TRBV19; j_gene: TRBJ2-5; CDR3aa: CASSVSLVGRETQYF; CDR3nt: TGTGCCAGTAGTGTTTCTCTAGTCGGAAGAGAGACCCAGTACTTC
abundance: once; d_gene: NA; v_gene: TRBV18; j_gene: TRBJ2-3; CDR3aa: CASSPLQGDTQYF; CDR3nt: TGTGCCAGCTCACCTTTACAGGGTGATACGCAGTATTTT
abundance: NA; d_gene: NA; v_gene: TRBV30; j_gene: TRBJ1-5; CDR3aa: CAWSTSKFYSNQPQHF; CDR3nt: TGTGCCTGGAGTACCAGCAAGTTCTATAGCAATCAGCCCCAGCATTTT
abundance: NA; d_gene: TRBD1; v_gene: TRBV30; j_gene: TRBJ1-4; CDR3aa: CAWSTGAKGEKLFF; CDR3nt: TGTGCCTGGAGCACAGGGGCAAAAGGGGAAAAACTGTTTTTT
abundance: NA; d_gene: NA; v_gene: TRBV7-6; j_gene: TRBJ1-1; CDR3aa: CASSLQGGTEAFF; CDR3nt: TGTGCCAGCAGCTTACAAGGTGGCACTGAAGCTTTCTTT
abundance: NA; d_gene: TRBD2; v_gene: TRBV6-1; j_gene: TRBJ2-3; CDR3aa: CASSVPILAGASTDTQYF; CDR3nt: TGTGCCAGCAGTGTCCCGATCTTAGCGGGAGCGAGCACAGATACGCAGTATTTT